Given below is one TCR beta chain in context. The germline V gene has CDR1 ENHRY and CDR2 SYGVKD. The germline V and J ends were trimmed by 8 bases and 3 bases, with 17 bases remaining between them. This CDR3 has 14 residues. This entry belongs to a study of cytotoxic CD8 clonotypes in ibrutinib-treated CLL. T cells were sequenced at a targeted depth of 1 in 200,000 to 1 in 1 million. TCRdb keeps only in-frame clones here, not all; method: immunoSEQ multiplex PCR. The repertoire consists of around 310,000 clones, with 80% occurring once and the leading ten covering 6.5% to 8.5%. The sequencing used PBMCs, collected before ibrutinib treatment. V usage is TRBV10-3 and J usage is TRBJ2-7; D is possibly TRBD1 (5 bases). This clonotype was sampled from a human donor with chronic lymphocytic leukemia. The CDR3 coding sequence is TGTGCCATCGCTGATCAGGGTGATTACTACGAGCAGTACTTC. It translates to CAIADQGDYYEQYF.